Listed below are T cell receptor beta chains from one sample, sequenced in a study of vaccination and CD4 T cells after COVID-19. Antigens of these TCRs are unknown. One entry per CDR3 protein results from TCRdb running MiXCR on the PCR reads. The data contain fewer than 30,000 distinct CDR3 sequences, over 25% of them seen just once; the ten biggest clones take up less than 9%. The sample here was CD4+ T cells from blood, cultured in vitro, taken about 7 months after SARS-CoV-2 vaccination. These TCRs come from a human donor who had recovered from COVID-19. The CDR3 runs from the conserved cysteine through the conserved F or W. D genes are given only for firm matches. Size is stated for part of the rows, as once, few or many counts, or as a class when the clone is expanded.

V gene,clone size,D gene,J gene,CDR3 protein,CDR3 DNA
TRBV7-9,medium-sized,.,TRBJ2-5,CASSLAGLSWETQYF,TGTGCCAGCAGCTTGGCGGGACTTTCCTGGGAGACCCAGTACTTC
TRBV7-2,few,TRBD1,TRBJ1-2,CASRGTGAYGYTF,TGTGCCAGCAGGGGGACAGGGGCATATGGCTACACCTTC
TRBV28,few,.,TRBJ2-7,CASTGSYEQYF,TGTGCCAGCACAGGCTCCTACGAGCAGTACTTC
TRBV20-1,once,.,TRBJ2-1,CSARNQGNNEQFF,TGCAGTGCTAGAAACCAGGGGAACAATGAGCAGTTCTTC
TRBV7-3,once,TRBD1,TRBJ2-6,CASSLFGLDRDLSGANVLTF,TGTGCCAGCAGCTTGTTTGGTTTGGACAGGGATCTTTCTGGGGCCAACGTCCTGACTTTC
TRBV28,.,TRBD1,TRBJ2-7,CASSPTTGSTYGQYF,TGTGCCAGCAGTCCGACGACAGGGTCAACTTATGGGCAGTACTTC
TRBV5-1,once,.,TRBJ1-5,CASSFRPNQPQHF,TGCGCCAGCAGCTTTAGGCCTAACCAGCCCCAGCATTTT
TRBV28,.,TRBD2,TRBJ2-1,CASRLAGENEQFF,TGTGCCAGCAGACTAGCGGGAGAAAATGAGCAGTTCTTC
TRBV20-1,many,.,TRBJ2-2,CSAGTHALRGTGELFF,TGCAGTGCTGGGACCCACGCCCTGAGGGGCACCGGGGAGCTGTTTTTT
TRBV15,few,TRBD1,TRBJ2-1,CASRRDRYNEQFF,TGTGCCAGCCGCCGGGACAGATACAATGAGCAGTTCTTC
TRBV19,.,.,TRBJ1-1,CASTQGKNTEAFF,TGTGCCAGTACTCAGGGTAAGAACACTGAAGCTTTCTTT
TRBV5-4,.,TRBD1,TRBJ2-3,CASSVGQRTDTQYF,TGTGCCAGCAGCGTGGGACAGCGCACAGATACGCAGTATTTT
TRBV7-2,medium-sized,TRBD1,TRBJ2-3,CASSLVGQGTDTQYF,TGTGCCAGCAGCTTAGTTGGACAGGGGACAGATACGCAGTATTTT
TRBV7-9,many,TRBD1,TRBJ2-7,CASSVGRTGGDEQYF,TGTGCCAGCAGCGTCGGGAGGACAGGGGGGGACGAGCAGTACTTC
TRBV6-1,.,TRBD2,TRBJ2-2,CASRPALAGSGGELFF,TGTGCCAGCCGACCGGCTCTAGCGGGATCGGGGGGGGAGCTGTTTTTT
TRBV27,.,.,TRBJ2-3,CASSRQSTGPPTDTQYF,TGTGCCAGCAGTCGGCAATCGACAGGCCCGCCCACAGATACGCAGTATTTT
TRBV20-1,.,TRBD1,TRBJ1-1,CSARQGYMAFF,TGCAGTGCAAGACAGGGATATATGGCTTTCTTT
TRBV7-2,medium-sized,.,TRBJ1-5,CASTRGLYDGQPQHF,TGTGCCAGCACACGTGGGTTATACGACGGTCAGCCCCAGCATTTT
TRBV12-3/TRBV12-4,.,.,TRBJ2-5,CASSLSRGSETQYF,TGTGCCAGCAGTTTAAGTCGCGGTTCGGAGACCCAGTACTTC
TRBV7-3,.,TRBD2,TRBJ2-1,CASSLLAGVRYEQFF,TGTGCCAGCAGCTTGCTAGCGGGAGTAAGATATGAGCAGTTCTTC
TRBV20-1,few,.,TRBJ2-7,CSAKGRNPYEQYF,TGCAGTGCTAAGGGGCGGAACCCCTACGAGCAGTACTTC
TRBV20-1,medium-sized,.,TRBJ2-5,CSAAGQTQETQYF,TGCAGTGCAGCGGGACAAACACAAGAGACCCAGTACTTC
TRBV20-1,.,TRBD1,TRBJ1-3,CSATQGVSGNTIYF,TGCAGTGCCACCCAGGGGGTCTCTGGAAACACCATATATTTT
TRBV7-9,.,.,TRBJ2-5,CASSSGRETQYF,TGTGCCAGCAGCTCAGGGAGGGAGACCCAGTACTTC
TRBV29-1,few,.,TRBJ2-7,CSVRPGHHPYEQYF,TGCAGCGTCCGCCCGGGACACCACCCCTACGAGCAGTACTTC
TRBV29-1,once,.,TRBJ2-3,CSVDRPDTQYF,TGCAGCGTTGATCGACCAGATACGCAGTATTTT
TRBV7-9,medium-sized,.,TRBJ2-5,CASLPGLGFGLQETQYF,TGTGCCAGCCTTCCCGGTTTAGGCTTCGGACTCCAAGAGACCCAGTACTTC
TRBV6-5,few,.,TRBJ2-1,CASSYRRSDEQFF,TGTGCCAGCAGTTACCGGAGAAGCGATGAGCAGTTCTTC
TRBV7-2,few,TRBD2,TRBJ2-7,CASSLRGLAGGTSWDQYF,TGTGCCAGCAGCTTAAGGGGACTAGCGGGAGGGACCTCCTGGGACCAGTACTTC